This record covers a single T cell receptor beta chain. The antigen is unknown. The library targeted TCRbeta and was prepared with unique molecular identifiers. One entry per CDR3 protein, called by TCRdb with MiXCR from the PCR reads. Of roughly 790,000 distinct CDR3 sequences listed, 16% are singletons. This specimen belongs to a study of T-cell reconstitution after alpha-beta-depleted transplantation in children. Overall study results and limits: Reportedly, only several hundred clones from non-depleted graft cells drove alpha-beta T-cell counts at about two months. Where some patients showed high TCRbeta diversity at day 60, it came from recipient T cells and thymic progenitors that had survived. Newly generated T cells supplied most T-cell counts and diversity one year post-transplant.

This CDR3 is 15 amino acids long. Germline V gene lookup returns CDR1 LGHNA and CDR2 YNFKEQ. V lost 2 bases to trimming and J lost 9 bases, with 14 bases between them. The chain joins TRBV4-2 to TRBJ1-6; possible D gene TRBD1, 5 bases. The sequence was collected from a male patient between 10 and 17 years old who had a stem cell transplant for acute lymphoblastic leukemia, so the T cells may come from the graft donor. The sample here was PBMCs, mostly from graft donor cells, taken 360 days after TCRalphabeta/CD19-depleted stem cell transplant. The CDR3 region is CASSQQGLGSSPLHF. The DNA for the CDR3 is TGTGCCAGCAGCCAACAGGGACTTGGTAGTTCACCCCTCCACTTT.